A single sample gave rise to the 5 T cell receptor beta chains below, sequenced in a study of blood T cell repertoires in COVID-19. The data were produced by immunoSEQ multiplex PCR, yet TCRdb's version contains in-frame clones alone and is incomplete. The table shows around 70,000 clones, with roughly 80% occurring only once. Source material: peripheral blood. These TCRs come from a man aged 55 to 69 with acute or convalescent COVID-19.

As DNA, the CDR3 is TGTGCCAGTGGCGGATTCAATCAGCCCCAGCATTTT. This gives the protein CASGGFNQPQHF. V is TRBV5-8 and J is TRBJ1-5; D uncertain. Germline V gene data show CDR1 as SGHTS and CDR2 as YDEGEE. With 8 bases removed from V and 3 bases from J, the gap between germline ends came to 9 bases. This CDR3 region has 12 residues.

This clone was seen a single time. One end of the junction is discordant with germline, which a read error may explain. The J gene is TRBJ2-2, the V gene TRBV14; 8 bases are shared with TRBD1. The V gene's germline CDR1 is SGHDN and CDR2 FVKESK. CDR3 length: 17 residues. The CDR3 nucleotides read TGTGCCAGCAGCCACTTTGGACCGGGACAGGTCTCCGGAGAGCTGTTTTTT. It specifies CASSHFGPGQVSGELFF.

This clone is a singleton in its sample. This chain joins TRBV27 and TRBJ1-4; tentatively, D is TRBD1 (5 bases). The CDR3 totals 14 residues. V was cut by 3 bases and J by 8 bases, with 13 bases left in between. Germline-derived CDR1 and CDR2 are MNHEY and SMNVEV (reference sequence). This CDR3 reads CASSFVPSGEKLFF. CDR3 bases: TGTGCCAGCAGTTTTGTCCCCTCAGGGGAAAAACTGTTTTTT.

V is TRBV11-2 and J is TRBJ1-1; possibly TRBD1 for D (5 bases). Germline loops: CDR1 SGHAT, CDR2 FQNNGV. V was clipped by 2 bases and J by 1 base, with 8 bases between them. The CDR3 is made up of 14 amino acids. The CDR3 region has the DNA TGTGCCAGCAGCTTATCGGGGGAGAACACTGAAGCTTTCTTT. Encoded protein: CASSLSGENTEAFF.

The chain uses TRBV5-1 and TRBJ2-5, with D possibly TRBD2 on 7 matching bases. Per the germline V gene, CDR1 is SGHRS and CDR2 is YFSETQ. Trimming took 2 bases from V and 1 from J, leaving 15 bases between them. The CDR3 extends over 16 amino acids. The CDR3: CASSLNGGRFQETQYF. In DNA form, the CDR3 reads TGCGCCAGCAGCTTAAACGGGGGGCGATTCCAAGAGACCCAGTACTTC.